The 32 T cell receptor beta chains below all came from one sample that was sequenced in a study of blood T cell repertoires in COVID-19. Generated by immunoSEQ multiplex PCR, the TCRdb table keeps only in-frame clones and is missing some. The table lists some 460,000 clones, about 89% of them singletons. The sample comprised peripheral blood. The receptors were gathered from a woman under 40 with acute or convalescent COVID-19.

The V and J genes are TRBV19 and TRBJ1-1; 7 nucleotides align to TRBD1. CDR3 length: 14 residues. Germline V gene sequence: CDR1 LNHDA, CDR2 SQIVND (reference sequence). V was pared by 5 bases and J by 1 base, with 4 bases of the junction left unmatched. As DNA, the CDR3 is TGTGCCAGTAGTTCGAGGGGGCGGAACACTGAAGCTTTCTTT. This sequence encodes CASSSRGRNTEAFF.

Note on this clone: Germline and junction disagree at one end, which may indicate a read error. This rearrangement joins TRBV6-2 or TRBV6-3 to TRBJ2-6, with unresolved D. Germline V gives CDR1 MNHEY, CDR2 SVGEGT. This CDR3 is built from 18 residues. The CDR3 loop is CASSYSGRRRSGANVLTF. The CDR3 DNA is TGTGCCAGCAGCTACTCGGGTCGGCGGCGTTCTGGGGCCAACGTCCTGACTTTC.

The rearrangement links TRBV7-9 to TRBJ1-5; 9 bases line up with TRBD1. CDR3 length equals 14 residues. V dropped 5 bases and J dropped 9; count of bases not matched to a gene: 8. Per germline, CDR1 SEHNR and CDR2 FQNEAQ (reference sequence). The CDR3 region is CASSIQGAGRPQHF. CDR3 coding DNA: TGTGCCAGCAGCATACAGGGGGCAGGAAGGCCCCAGCATTTT.

This chain connects TRBV19 to TRBJ2-5; 8 nucleotides align to TRBD1. This CDR3 is built from 15 residues. The V gene end was trimmed by 3 bases and the J gene end by 4 bases; junction bases not matched to a gene: 7. CDR1 LNHDA and CDR2 SQIVND come from the germline V gene (reference sequence). The DNA for the CDR3 is TGTGCCAGTAGTATGGTGAGCAGGGGGCGAGAGACCCAGTACTTC. Amino acid sequence: CASSMVSRGRETQYF.

This clone appeared a few times. The chain joins TRBV3-1 (or the pseudogene TRBV3-2) to TRBJ1-1; 8 bases match TRBD1. Germline CDR1 LGHDT, CDR2 YNNKEL (reference sequence). CDR3 size: 15 residues. With 4 bases clipped from V and 5 bases from J, the junction kept 9 bases outside the gene matches. CDR3 coding DNA: TGTGCCAGCAGCCCGCGCTCAGGGGGCATGACTGAAGCTTTCTTT. It is translated as CASSPRSGGMTEAFF.

This clone came up once. The J gene is TRBJ2-1, the V gene TRBV19; tentative D call: TRBD2 (6 bases). Germline V gives CDR1 LNHDA, CDR2 SQIVND (reference sequence). V lost 5 bases to trimming and J lost 7 bases, with 15 bases between them. This CDR3 spans 14 amino acids. CDR3 sequence (DNA): TGTGCCAGTAGTCCCGAGGACTACAGGAATGAGCAGTTCTTC. Its translation is CASSPEDYRNEQFF.

The J gene is TRBJ2-7, the V gene TRBV7-8; 8 bases agree with TRBD2. Germline lookup yields CDR1 SGHVS and CDR2 FQNEAQ. CDR3 length: 19 residues. J gave up 0 bases and V 1 base, and 14 bases lay outside the gene matches. CDR3 coding DNA: TGTGCCAGCAGCTTAGAGCGGGAGTTCGGATATGAACCCTCCTACGAGCAGTACTTC. This gives the protein CASSLEREFGYEPSYEQYF.

The gene calls are TRBV6-5 and TRBJ1-2; TRBD1 aligns across 7 bases. Germline-derived CDR1 and CDR2 are MNHEY and SVGAGI. With 5 bases clipped from V and 4 bases from J, the junction kept 7 bases outside the gene matches. CDR3 length equals 14 residues. The CDR3 loop reads CASSRTGPGYGYTF. In DNA, the CDR3 is TGTGCCAGCAGTCGGACAGGACCTGGCTATGGCTACACCTTC.

V is TRBV28 and J is TRBJ1-4, with D hard to call. Per germline, CDR1 MDHEN and CDR2 SYDVKM. This CDR3 has 12 residues. Deletions cut 4 bases from V and 8 bases from J, with 8 bases between. The CDR3 sequence is CASSSGREKLFF. As DNA, the CDR3 is TGTGCCAGCAGTTCGGGGAGGGAAAAACTGTTTTTT.

The rearrangement links TRBV5-5 to TRBJ2-5; 8 positions match TRBD1. CDR3 size: 15 residues. In germline, CDR1 is SGHKS, CDR2 YYEKEE (reference sequence). With V trimmed by 4 bases and J by 4 bases, 9 bases remained unmatched. CDR3 DNA sequence: TGTGCCAGCAGCCAAGGGACAGGTGGGCGAGAGACCCAGTACTTC. This encodes CASSQGTGGRETQYF.

V usage is TRBV7-6 and J usage is TRBJ2-1; 8 bases align to TRBD2. Germline trimming cut 3 bases from V and 0 bases from J; bases unmatched to any gene: 7. CDR3 length equals 17 residues. Germline V gene lookup returns CDR1 SGHVS and CDR2 FNYEAQ. The CDR3 region is CASSFLAGSSSYNEQFF. CDR3 nucleotides: TGTGCCAGCAGCTTTTTAGCGGGGTCTTCCTCCTACAATGAGCAGTTCTTC.

Comments on this clone: A much larger clonotype is one base distant, so this may be a read error. DNA of the CDR3: TGTGCCAGCAGCTTGACAGGGGCCGGGGAGCTGTTTTTT. Translated, it gives CASSLTGAGELFF. V gene TRBV7-2 combines with J gene TRBJ2-2; 8 nucleotides agree with TRBD1. The CDR3 spans 13 residues. With 3 bases clipped from V and 6 bases from J, the junction kept 0 bases outside the gene matches. In germline, CDR1 is SGHTA, CDR2 FQGNSA.

V usage is TRBV19 and J usage is TRBJ1-1, with D perhaps TRBD1 (6 bases). Germline lookup yields CDR1 LNHDA and CDR2 SQIVND (reference sequence). V lost 1 base and J 4 bases, leaving 16 bases between the germline ends. This CDR3 contains 16 residues. The CDR3 reads CASSIGGGREGTEAFF. The DNA for the CDR3 is TGTGCCAGTAGTATAGGCGGGGGGCGCGAAGGCACTGAAGCTTTCTTT.

This sequence joins TRBV11-3 and TRBJ2-1, with 7 bases that match TRBD1. This CDR3 has 15 residues. From germline, CDR1 is SGHNT and CDR2 YENEEA. The V and J ends lost 1 base and 5 bases, in that order; junction bases with no gene match: 5. CDR3 amino acids: CASSLGTGRNNEQFF. The CDR3, as DNA: TGTGCCAGCAGCTTAGGGACAGGAAGAAACAATGAGCAGTTCTTC.

This sequence joins TRBV6-4 and TRBJ2-1, with TRBD2 matching over 7 bases. Germline V lookup: CDR1 MRHNA, CDR2 SNTAGT. The CDR3 covers 13 residues. The V and J ends lost 5 bases and 2 bases, in that order; junction bases with no gene match: 0. This CDR3 is CASSSGAYNEQFF. DNA of the CDR3: TGTGCCAGCAGTAGCGGGGCCTACAATGAGCAGTTCTTC.

The rearrangement joins TRBV15 to TRBJ1-5; D is unresolved. The CDR3 is made up of 12 amino acids. CDR1 LNHNV and CDR2 YYDKDF come from the germline V gene (reference sequence). The V end was cut by 1 base, the J end by 8 bases, with 6 bases between. The CDR3 spells CATSRVQEPQHF. The CDR3, as DNA: TGTGCCACCAGCAGAGTTCAGGAGCCCCAGCATTTT.

The sample holds one count of this clone. The chain combines TRBV28 with TRBJ2-4, with 12 positions matching TRBD1. Germline V gene lookup returns CDR1 MDHEN and CDR2 SYDVKM. This CDR3 is built from 15 residues. V was pared by 3 bases and J by 7 bases, with 4 bases of the junction left unmatched. As DNA, the CDR3 is TGTGCCAGCAGTTTGGGACAGGGGGCCGGGAACATTCAGTACTTC. As protein: CASSLGQGAGNIQYF.

The chain is built from TRBV5-6 and TRBJ1-2; D remains unclear. V was shortened by 4 bases and J by 5 bases, with 15 bases between the two germline ends. The germline gives CDR1 SGHDT, CDR2 YYEEEE. The CDR3 has 14 amino acids. In nucleotides, the CDR3 is TGTGCCAGCAGCAGCGGAACGCTCGGGTATGGCTACACCTTC. It translates to CASSSGTLGYGYTF.

The V gene is TRBV9, the J gene TRBJ2-3; D is unresolved. CDR1 and CDR2 from the germline V gene are SGDLS and YYNGEE. CDR3 length: 14 residues. V lost 0 bases to trimming and J lost 0 bases, with 5 bases between them. The CDR3 region is CASSVDGSTDTQYF. DNA for the CDR3: TGTGCCAGCAGCGTAGACGGGAGCACAGATACGCAGTATTTT. The full variable domain, in which reference TRBV9 and TRBJ2-3 provide the parts outside the CDR3, is DSGVTQTPKHLITATGQRVTLRCSPRSGDLSVYWYQQSLDQGLQFLIQYYNGEERAKGNILERFSAQQFPDLHSELNLSSLELGDSALYFCASSVDGSTDTQYFGPGTRLTVL.

This chain joins TRBV27 and TRBJ2-7; D perhaps matches TRBD1 (6 bases). The V and J ends lost 5 bases and 3 bases respectively, with 11 bases between them. The CDR3 loop spans 13 amino acids. CDR1 and CDR2 (germline): MNHEY, SMNVEV (reference sequence). This CDR3 is CASSQGQHYEQYF. The CDR3 DNA is TGTGCCAGCAGTCAAGGACAGCACTACGAGCAGTACTTC.

DNA of the CDR3: TGTGCCAGCAGCGTAGACGGGGGGATGTATCAGCCCCAGCATTTT. Amino acids: CASSVDGGMYQPQHF. This rearrangement joins TRBV9 to TRBJ1-5; possible D gene TRBD1, 5 bases. V shed 0 bases and J shed 5 bases, with 12 bases lying between them. Germline CDR1 is SGDLS and CDR2 is YYNGEE. This CDR3 region has 15 residues.

CDR3 region: CASSLLAGAGELFF. For the CDR3, the DNA is TGTGCCAGCAGTCTACTAGCGGGGGCCGGGGAGCTGTTTTTT. J is TRBJ2-2 and V is TRBV2; 11 bases are shared with TRBD2. Trimming removed 5 bases from V and 6 bases from J; junction bases left unmatched: 2. Germline CDR1 and CDR2: SNHLY and FYNNEI. The CDR3 extends over 14 amino acids.

The chain couples TRBV6-1 to TRBJ2-6; D not resolved. From germline, CDR1 is MNHNS and CDR2 SASEGT. The V gene lost 3 bases and the J gene lost 0 bases, with 3 bases spanning the gap. The CDR3 length is 14 residues. CDR3 sequence (DNA): TGTGCCAGCAGTGACCTCTCTGGGGCCAACGTCCTGACTTTC. This encodes CASSDLSGANVLTF.

As for this clone: The sample holds other DNA sequences that translate to the same CDR3. The chain combines TRBV3-1 (or the pseudogene TRBV3-2) with TRBJ1-4; 9 nucleotides line up with TRBD1. CDR3 length equals 15 residues. Germline assignment: CDR1 LGHDT and CDR2 YNNKEL (reference sequence). V lost 4 bases, J lost 2 bases, and 2 bases stayed unmatched. This chain's CDR3 is CASSLTGGTNEKLFF. The CDR3 nucleotides read TGTGCCAGCAGCCTAACAGGGGGCACTAATGAAAAACTGTTTTTT.

The CDR3 sequence: CASRRRGNTEAFF. The DNA for the CDR3 is TGTGCAAGTCGTAGAAGGGGGAACACTGAAGCTTTCTTT. The chain recombines TRBV12-2 with TRBJ1-1; the listed D gene, TRBD1, was not tested against the DNA. TRBV12-2 counts as a pseudogene. The CDR3 loop spans 13 amino acids.

The rearrangement joins TRBV10-2 to TRBJ2-1; the D is unclear. Germline V CDR1 and CDR2: WSHSY, SAAADI. CDR3 size: 12 residues. V dropped 4 bases and J dropped 9 bases, with 10 bases sitting between them. CDR3 in DNA: TGCGCCAGCAGTGCCCCTCTTTTTGAGCAGTTCTTC. Amino acids: CASSAPLFEQFF.

This clone was recorded only once. The rearrangement links TRBV19 to TRBJ2-7; TRBD1 is a possible D gene (5 bases). CDR1 is LNHDA and CDR2 is SQIVND in the germline V gene (reference sequence). The CDR3 is 14 amino acids. Trimming stripped 3 bases from V and 5 bases from J, with 14 bases between. The CDR3 here is CASSIRGTHHEQYF. CDR3 DNA: TGTGCCAGTAGTATTAGGGGAACACACCACGAGCAGTACTTC.

The chain employs TRBV5-1 and TRBJ2-7; maybe TRBD1 (6 bases). V was shortened by 4 bases and J by 3 bases, with 11 bases between the two germline ends. From germline, CDR1 is SGHRS and CDR2 YFSETQ. The CDR3 totals 13 residues. This CDR3 is CASSVNRDYEQYF. The CDR3 DNA reads TGCGCCAGCAGCGTAAACAGGGACTACGAGCAGTACTTC.

This rearrangement joins TRBV27 to TRBJ2-1; 7 bases match TRBD1. Looked up from germline, CDR1 is MNHEY and CDR2 is SMNVEV (reference sequence). The V gene end was trimmed by 1 base and the J gene end by 7 bases; junction bases not matched to a gene: 10. The CDR3 sequence is 16 residues long. CDR3 sequence (DNA): TGTGCCAGCAGTTTATACGGGGACAGATTTTCGAATGAGCAGTTCTTC. Encoded protein: CASSLYGDRFSNEQFF.

The chain has TRBV13 and TRBJ2-2; TRBD1 matches 8 bases. The ends lost 7 bases at V and 4 bases at J; junction bases unmatched: 5. This CDR3 contains 14 residues. Germline V gives CDR1 PRHDT, CDR2 FYEKMQ (reference sequence). CDR3 nucleotide sequence: TGTGCCAGCACCGACAGGGGACCCACCGGGGAGCTGTTTTTT. It yields the protein CASTDRGPTGELFF.

The chain is built from TRBV7-7 and TRBJ2-5; D may be TRBD1 (6 bases). The V gene's germline CDR1 is SSHAT and CDR2 FNYEAQ (reference sequence). The germline V and J ends were trimmed by 3 bases and 5 bases, with 16 bases remaining between them. The CDR3 covers 15 residues. The CDR3 protein is CASSLVTGVGETQYF. DNA for the CDR3: TGTGCCAGCAGCTTGGTGACAGGAGTTGGGGAGACCCAGTACTTC.

In regard to this clone: Additional DNA sequences in this sample encode the identical CDR3. This chain links TRBV19 with TRBJ2-3; the D is unclear. Looked up from germline, CDR1 is LNHDA and CDR2 is SQIVND (reference sequence). The CDR3 totals 13 residues. The germline V and J ends were trimmed by 4 bases and 0 bases, with 5 bases remaining between them. The CDR3 DNA follows: TGTGCCAGTAGTAGGGCAAGCACAGATACGCAGTATTTT. It is translated as CASSRASTDTQYF.